These 21 T cell receptor beta chains came from one sample sequenced in a study of beta chain features in type 1 diabetes. Reverse transcription of all isolated RNA meant that expressed TCRB transcripts were sequenced. Here immunoSEQ multiplex PCR was the method, and the copy in TCRdb shows in-frame clones only, minus some. The sample holds approximately 730,000 clones; 13% are singletons and the top ten take less than 0.025%. Findings of the study overall: Patients with Type 1 diabetes showed moderately but significantly shorter TCRB CDR3s in all four CD4+ subsets.

No antigen has been identified for these receptors. The sequencing sample was made of naive CD4+ T cells from blood. The receptors were sampled from a young man with type 1 diabetes.

This chain links TRBV5-1 with TRBJ1-6; D not resolved. Germline CDR1 is SGHRS and CDR2 is YFSETQ. V was trimmed by 4 bases and J by 13 bases, leaving 12 bases between them. This CDR3 is built from 12 residues. The CDR3: CASSQHGWPLHF. DNA for the CDR3: TGCGCCAGCAGCCAACACGGGTGGCCCCTCCACTTT.

A few counts support this clone. The genes are TRBV6-5 and TRBJ1-1, with TRBD1 identical over 10 bases. V was pared by 5 bases and J by 8 bases, with 8 bases of the junction left unmatched. The CDR3 runs 14 residues. From germline, CDR1 is MNHEY and CDR2 SVGAGI. The DNA for the CDR3 is TGTGCCAGCAGTGACCGGGACAGGGGAAAAGAAGCTTTCTTT. Its protein is CASSDRDRGKEAFF.

About this clone: At one of its ends the junction is not consistent with the germline gene, which may arise from a read error. The genes are TRBV7-7 and TRBJ2-3; 9 positions agree with TRBD1. This CDR3 region has 14 residues. Germline V gene sequence: CDR1 SSHAT, CDR2 FNYEAQ (reference sequence). CDR3 protein: CASSTGQGTDTQYF. In DNA form, the CDR3 reads TGTGCTAGCAGCACGGGACAGGGAACAGATACGCAGTATTTT.

The V gene is TRBV5-1, the J gene TRBJ1-1; possible D gene TRBD1, 5 bases. The V end was cut by 4 bases, the J end by 6 bases, with 7 bases between. This CDR3 has 11 amino acids. Germline assignment: CDR1 SGHRS and CDR2 YFSETQ. CDR3 bases: TGCGCCAGCAGCGAGGGGCCTGAAGCTTTCTTT. Translated, it gives CASSEGPEAFF.

Only a few counts were recorded for this clone. The chain has TRBV7-2 and TRBJ2-1, with 13 bases aligning to TRBD2. Germline lookup yields CDR1 SGHTA and CDR2 FQGNSA. V lost 4 bases to trimming and J lost 9 bases; unmatched junction nucleotides: 6. The CDR3 is 15 amino acids. The DNA for the CDR3 is TGTGCCAGCAGCTCCTGGACTAGCGGGGGTAGTGAGCAGTTCTTC. Residues: CASSSWTSGGSEQFF.

CDR3 bases: TGTGCCAGCAGTGAACGCGAGCAGGGGACCTACAATGAGCAGTTCTTC. This sequence encodes CASSEREQGTYNEQFF. This chain joins TRBV6-1 and TRBJ2-1; D might be TRBD1 (6 bases). Trimming removed 2 bases from V and 2 bases from J, with 13 bases in between. The CDR3 has 16 residues. Per germline, CDR1 MNHNS and CDR2 SASEGT.

Points on this clone: This CDR3 is also generated by other DNA sequences in the sample. The rearrangement uses TRBV5-1 and TRBJ2-7, with 9 bases identical to TRBD1. Germline assignment: CDR1 SGHRS and CDR2 YFSETQ. Losses at the gene ends were 4 bases for V and 1 base for J; bases not matched to a gene: 9. The CDR3 is made up of 16 amino acids. The CDR3 reads CASSLGRDRVSYEQYF. The CDR3 coding sequence is TGCGCCAGCAGCCTAGGACGGGACAGGGTGTCCTACGAGCAGTACTTC.

This clone appeared a few times. Other nucleotide sequences in the sample specify the same CDR3. This sequence joins TRBV14 and TRBJ2-7, with 9 bases that match TRBD2. CDR1 and CDR2 (germline): SGHDN, FVKESK. V was pared by 4 bases and J by 0 bases, with 4 bases of the junction left unmatched. CDR3 length: 15 amino acids. CDR3 protein: CASSLSGGLSYEQYF. As DNA, the CDR3 is TGTGCCAGCAGCCTTAGCGGGGGCCTCTCCTACGAGCAGTACTTC. The whole variable domain, remainder taken from reference TRBV14 and TRBJ2-7, is EAGVTQFPSHSVIEKGQTVTLRCDPISGHDNLYWYRRVMGKEIKFLLHFVKESKQDESGMPNNRFLAERTGGTYSTLKVQPAELEDSGVYFCASSLSGGLSYEQYFGPGTRLTVT.

This clone was counted only a few times. The genes are TRBV28 and TRBJ1-6; 12 bases fit TRBD1. Germline V gene lookup returns CDR1 MDHEN and CDR2 SYDVKM. The V gene end was trimmed by 5 bases and the J gene end by 8 bases; junction bases not matched to a gene: 4. This CDR3 is built from 15 residues. CDR3 in DNA: TGTGCCAGCAGTCCGGGACAGGGGGCTGATTCACCCCTCCACTTT. Its protein product is CASSPGQGADSPLHF.

V gene TRBV5-1 combines with J gene TRBJ2-6; D possibly corresponds to TRBD1 (5 bases). The V end was cut by 2 bases, the J end by 1 base, with 13 bases between. From germline, CDR1 is SGHRS and CDR2 YFSETQ. This CDR3 is 17 amino acids long. The CDR3 is CASSFGQPVSGANVLTF. The DNA of the CDR3 is TGCGCCAGCAGCTTCGGACAACCCGTATCTGGGGCCAACGTCCTGACTTTC.

A note on this clone: Within the sample, other DNA sequences also encode this same CDR3. The V gene is TRBV28, the J gene TRBJ2-7; no reliable D call. The CDR3 covers 11 residues. With 6 bases removed from V and 3 bases from J, the gap between germline ends came to 6 bases. The germline CDR1 and CDR2 sequences are MDHEN and SYDVKM. CDR3 DNA sequence: TGTGCCAGCAGCCAACTCTACGAGCAGTACTTC. Protein: CASSQLYEQYF.

This clone was observed a few times. The rearrangement uses TRBV9 and TRBJ2-2; D possibly corresponds to TRBD1 (6 bases). The V and J ends lost 6 bases and 0 bases respectively, with 12 bases between them. There are 15 residues in the CDR3. CDR1 SGDLS and CDR2 YYNGEE come from the germline V gene. The CDR3 sequence is CASTWDTANTGELFF. The CDR3 DNA is TGTGCCAGCACGTGGGACACCGCGAACACCGGGGAGCTGTTTTTT.

This clone was counted a few times. V usage is TRBV9 and J usage is TRBJ2-1; 10 positions match TRBD1. V lost 3 bases, J lost 4 bases, and 7 bases stayed unmatched. CDR3 size: 16 residues. Germline V gives CDR1 SGDLS, CDR2 YYNGEE. The CDR3 here is CASSARQGAAYNEQFF. CDR3 DNA: TGTGCCAGCAGCGCCCGACAGGGGGCCGCGTACAATGAGCAGTTCTTC.

This clone was observed a few times. The chain employs TRBV25-1 and TRBJ2-5, with TRBD1 identical over 7 bases. CDR1 is MGHDK and CDR2 is SYGVNS in the germline V gene. The CDR3 runs to 15 residues. J gave up 1 base and V 3 bases, and 5 bases lay outside the gene matches. The CDR3 reads CASSDPGDSQETQYF. The CDR3 DNA reads TGTGCCAGCAGTGATCCCGGGGACAGCCAAGAGACCCAGTACTTC.

This clone has just one count. CDR3 loop: CASGPLGQKTSYEQYF. The CDR3 DNA reads as TGTGCCAGCGGACCCCTTGGACAGAAGACCTCCTACGAGCAGTACTTC. V gene TRBV28 combines with J gene TRBJ2-7, with a tentative D call TRBD1 (6 bases). CDR1 is MDHEN, CDR2 SYDVKM, per germline. The germline V and J ends were trimmed by 8 bases and 0 bases, with 20 bases remaining between them. This CDR3 has 16 residues.

This clone has only a few counts. Other DNA sequences in this specimen translate into the identical CDR3. V is TRBV6-6 and J is TRBJ1-2; D gene unclear. Per germline, CDR1 MNHNY and CDR2 SVGAGI (reference sequence). The CDR3 extends over 12 amino acids. Trimming removed 5 bases from V and 4 bases from J, with 8 bases in between. CDR3 sequence reads: CASSPSAYGYTF. The CDR3 DNA sequence: TGTGCCAGCAGTCCCTCCGCCTATGGCTACACCTTC.

The CDR3 protein is CASSRTGYQETQYF. The CDR3 DNA reads TGTGCCAGCAGCCGGACAGGGTACCAAGAGACCCAGTACTTC. The V gene is TRBV7-6, the J gene TRBJ2-5; TRBD1 matches 8 bases. Germline CDR1 is SGHVS and CDR2 is FNYEAQ. This CDR3 contains 14 residues. V was pared by 5 bases and J by 0 bases, with 2 bases of the junction left unmatched.

This chain links TRBV7-3 with TRBJ2-2, with D perhaps TRBD1 or TRBD2 (6 bases each). This CDR3 region has 15 residues. V lost 4 bases and J lost 4, with 13 bases in between. CDR1 and CDR2 (germline): SGHTA, FQGTGA. The CDR3 DNA sequence: TGTGCCAGCAGCTCAACCGGGGGCCCCACCGGGGAGCTGTTTTTT. Its protein is CASSSTGGPTGELFF.

The V gene is TRBV5-1, the J gene TRBJ1-6; D perhaps matches TRBD1 (6 bases). CDR1 is SGHRS and CDR2 is YFSETQ in the germline V gene. The CDR3 is 16 residues long. V lost 3 bases to trimming and J lost 9 bases, with 19 bases between them. The CDR3 loop reads CASSSGTTREGSPLHF. CDR3 sequence (DNA): TGCGCCAGCAGCTCCGGGACAACCCGCGAGGGTTCACCCCTCCACTTT.

This clone was counted only a few times. The chain recombines TRBV30 with TRBJ2-7, with 8 bases that match TRBD1. V lost 2 bases and J lost 2; bases outside the gene matches: 5. Per germline, CDR1 GTSNPN and CDR2 SVGIG (reference sequence). This CDR3 region has 14 residues. The DNA for the CDR3 is TGTGCCTGGAGTCGTGGACAGGGAACCTACGAGCAGTACTTC. Translated, it gives CAWSRGQGTYEQYF.

The chain is built from TRBV6-1 and TRBJ2-2, with D possibly being TRBD1 (6 bases). V shed 2 bases and J shed 9 bases, with 10 bases lying between them. The CDR3 runs 13 residues. Germline-derived CDR1 and CDR2 are MNHNS and SASEGT. The CDR3 loop is CASSESGERELFF. Written as DNA, the CDR3 is TGTGCCAGCAGTGAATCAGGGGAAAGGGAGCTGTTTTTT.